The clone carrying this T cell receptor (beta chain) showed up just a few times. Primers used in a second PCR of about 7 to 11 cycles were a sample-barcoded 5' primer and a J-beta primer mix. TCRdb re-analysed the 5' RACE reads in MiXCR, keeping a single row per CDR3 protein. This sample has about 800,000 distinct CDR3 sequences, with about 25% found just once. Germline CDR1 and CDR2: MNHEY and SVGEGT. This CDR3 spans 14 amino acids. Trimming shortened V by 5 bases and J by 2 bases, and 11 bases separated the two germline ends. This entry belongs to a study of blood T cells in healthy people across ages. This sample also appeared in a second study, on T cells of mothers and their children.

The sequence was obtained from a boy aged 5-17 years in good health. J is TRBJ2-3 and V is TRBV6-2 or TRBV6-3, with D possibly called TRBD1 or TRBD2 (5 bases each). Sequencing used blood. As DNA, the CDR3 is TGTGCCAGCAGTCTCCGGGACCACACAGATACGCAGTATTTT. Translating it yields CASSLRDHTDTQYF.